The clone carrying this T cell receptor beta chain was seen once. The target antigen is unknown. An overlapping HIV-1 Gag peptide pool stimulated these cells at about 0.91 ug/peptide/mL. Memory cells lacking CD40L and CD69 with high CD45RO were sorted. CD4+ T cell counts exceeded 400 cells/uL; CMV serology was positive. CDR1 and CDR2 from the germline V gene are SGHRS and YFSETQ. This CDR3 is built from 15 residues. V was trimmed by 2 bases and J by 9 bases, leaving 18 bases between them. The libraries were made with immunoSEQ version 4 in survey mode. Some clones are missing from TCRdb's copy, which holds only in-frame ones; the method was immunoSEQ multiplex PCR. The table includes about 36,000 clones, about 83% detected once. This sample is part of a study of persistence of HIV-infected CD4 T cells. Study overall: CD4+ T cells responding to CMV or HIV-1 Gag were isolated. Broader study findings: Within sorted populations, more oligoclonal TCRs accompanied more oligoclonal proviruses.

The chain couples TRBV5-1 to TRBJ2-1; no definite D call. The TCR originated in an adult with HIV. The donor label of this sample is uncertain. The input for sequencing was cultured CD4+ T cells from PBMCs, taken from a patient who received antiretroviral therapy. Here the CDR3 reads CASSFEDGVRGEQFF. CDR3 in DNA: TGCGCCAGCAGCTTTGAGGACGGAGTCCGCGGTGAGCAGTTCTTC.